These 7 T cell receptor beta chains were all obtained from the same sample, sequenced in a study of beta chain features in type 1 diabetes. Expressed TCRB transcripts were sequenced because the entire RNA isolate underwent reverse transcription. Using immunoSEQ multiplex PCR, the repertoire was profiled, and TCRdb retains in-frame clones only, with some absent. Here the sample spans roughly 300,000 clones, 6.5% to 10% being singletons. The sample taken for sequencing was central memory CD4+ T cells from blood. These receptors all come from a young woman in good health.

A few counts support this clone. Other DNA sequences from this sample encode an identical CDR3 as well. The chain recombines TRBV20-1 with TRBJ2-1; no clear D gene. With 6 bases removed from V and 4 bases from J, the gap between germline ends came to 7 bases. The V gene's germline CDR1 is DFQATT and CDR2 SNEGSKA (reference sequence). CDR3 length: 11 residues. The CDR3 coding sequence is TGCAGTGCCCCGGTTTACAATGAGCAGTTCTTC. Encoded protein: CSAPVYNEQFF.

The genes are TRBV7-8 and TRBJ2-2, with TRBD2 matching 8 bases. V was clipped by 8 bases and J by 6 bases; unmatched bases: 8. CDR3 length: 14 residues. Germline CDR1 is SGHVS and CDR2 is FQNEAQ. The CDR3 is CASVVGRGPGELFF. The CDR3 DNA sequence: TGTGCCAGCGTTGTCGGGAGGGGCCCCGGGGAGCTGTTTTTT.

This clone was seen once. This specimen includes other DNA sequences encoding the same CDR3. V gene TRBV29-1 combines with J gene TRBJ2-5; D not certain. Trimming pared 6 bases from V and 5 bases from J, leaving 10 bases between. From germline, CDR1 is SQVTM and CDR2 ANQGSEA. This CDR3 is built from 11 residues. CDR3 DNA: TGCAGCGTCCCTTGGGTGGAGACCCAGTACTTC. It codes for CSVPWVETQYF.

This clone was detected a few times. The chain recombines TRBV7-9 with TRBJ2-3, with D unresolved. This CDR3 contains 15 residues. V was trimmed by 3 bases and J by 5 bases, leaving 15 bases between them. Germline loops: CDR1 SEHNR, CDR2 FQNEAQ (reference sequence). The CDR3, as DNA: TGTGCCAGCAGCTTCCGACCCGACGGAAGAGATACGCAGTATTTT. It translates to CASSFRPDGRDTQYF.

This clone was seen only a few times. One base away lies a much larger clone, so this may be a sequencing read error. The V call is TRBV2, the J call TRBJ2-7; D gene uncertain. Per germline, CDR1 SNHLY and CDR2 FYNNEI. The CDR3 is 11 residues long. The V gene lost 1 base and the J gene lost 3 bases, with 1 base spanning the gap. CDR3: CASSEDYEQYF. The CDR3 nucleotides read TGTGCCAGCAGTGAAGACTACGAGCAGTACTTC.

The rearrangement uses TRBV4-3 and TRBJ2-1; 7 bases agree with TRBD1. The CDR3 is 16 amino acids. Germline V gene sequence: CDR1 LGHNA, CDR2 YSLEER. Losses at the gene ends were 1 base for V and 4 bases for J; bases not matched to a gene: 7. CDR3 sequence reads: CASSQVYGTAYNEQFF. DNA of the CDR3: TGCGCCAGCAGCCAAGTGTATGGGACAGCTTACAATGAGCAGTTCTTC.

The rearrangement uses TRBV7-9 and TRBJ1-1; perhaps TRBD1 as D (5 bases). The V and J ends lost 0 bases and 4 bases respectively, with 12 bases between them. There are 15 residues in the CDR3. Germline loops: CDR1 SEHNR, CDR2 FQNEAQ (reference sequence). CDR3 sequence reads: CASSLAGRRGTEAFF. In DNA, the CDR3 is TGTGCCAGCAGCTTAGCTGGACGTAGGGGCACTGAAGCTTTCTTT.